What follows are 24 T cell receptor beta chains derived from one specimen sequenced in a study of molecular identifiers for immune sequencing clone quantification (dated by TCRdb to the late 2010s). Libraries were made using PCR. The sequencer listed for this sample is Illumina HiSeq 4000. TCRdb handled the public reads itself, with Q25 trimming in fastp and clone calling in MiXCR, and kept productive beta chains. Each CDR3 protein gets just one entry, which takes the most common genes and DNA from the rows behind it. A total of about 32,000 distinct CDR3 sequences appear in this sample, about a fifth of them only once. Approximately 1.1% of the sample goes to the ten largest clones. What was sequenced was naive CD8+ T cells from blood, with Jurkat cell RNA spiked in. The meaning of the sample's cell subset or site label: FACS-sorted CD8+CD4-CCR7+CD45RA+ naive T cells. The receptors stem from a human donor in good health. Some libraries in this study had Jurkat cell RNA spiked in.

As regards this clonotype: Just one base apart from a much larger clone, this may be a read error. The V gene is TRBV4-3, the J gene TRBJ2-2; D is unresolved. CDR1 LGHNA and CDR2 YSLEER come from the germline V gene. The CDR3 extends over 15 amino acids. The CDR3 region has the DNA TGCGCCAGCAGCCCGTCCAGATGGAACGCCGGGGAGCTGTTTTTT. Its translation: CASSPSRWNAGELFF.

This clonotype was counted many times. The chain couples TRBV19 to TRBJ1-1; 9 bases align to TRBD1. The germline V gene has CDR1 LNHDA and CDR2 SQIVND (reference sequence). V shed 5 bases and J 5 bases; nucleotides not matched to a gene: 9. The CDR3 has 15 residues. In DNA form, the CDR3 reads TGTGCCAGTAGTCCCACAGGGGGCGGATGGACTGAAGCTTTCTTT. Translating gives CASSPTGGGWTEAFF.

This clonotype has ten or more counts. The rearrangement links TRBV6-5 to TRBJ2-7; D tentatively fits TRBD1 or TRBD2 (5 bases each). The CDR3 consists of 15 residues. CDR1 is MNHEY and CDR2 is SVGAGI in the germline V gene. The V gene lost 2 bases and the J gene lost 2 bases, with 13 bases spanning the gap. CDR3: CASSYGGDGPYEQYF. The CDR3 DNA reads as TGTGCCAGCAGTTACGGTGGGGACGGACCCTACGAGCAGTACTTC.

This clonotype occurred a few times. The V gene is TRBV6-2 or TRBV6-3, the J gene TRBJ1-1; D uncertain. This CDR3 is 11 amino acids long. V was trimmed by 2 bases and J by 10 bases, leaving 8 bases between them. Germline V gene sequence: CDR1 MNHEY, CDR2 SVGEGT. CDR3 protein: CASSYAEGAFF. Written as DNA, the CDR3 is TGTGCCAGCAGTTACGCGGAAGGAGCTTTCTTT.

Regarding this clonotype: The CDR3 does not close with the conserved phenylalanine or tryptophan, likely indicating a read error. The chain combines TRBV5-6 with TRBJ1-1; D is uncertain. The CDR3 runs 11 residues. Germline values: CDR1 SGHDT, CDR2 YYEEEE. In DNA form, the CDR3 reads TGTGCCAGCAGCCAGAACACCGAAGCTTTCCTT. Translated: CASSQNTEAFL.

This clonotype was recorded many times. This chain connects TRBV5-6 to TRBJ2-3; D unclear. This CDR3 has 15 amino acids. V dropped 3 bases and J dropped 2 bases, with 13 bases sitting between them. The germline CDR1 and CDR2 sequences are SGHDT and YYEEEE. This chain's CDR3 is CASSSGRANTDTQYF. The CDR3 DNA reads TGTGCCAGCAGCTCTGGACGAGCAAACACAGATACGCAGTATTTT.

The sample holds many counts of this clonotype. V and J are TRBV7-3 and TRBJ2-3, with a tentative D call TRBD2 (5 bases). This CDR3 region has 15 residues. Germline-derived CDR1 and CDR2 are SGHTA and FQGTGA. V was clipped by 5 bases and J by 4 bases, with 16 bases between them. The CDR3 nucleotides are TGTGCCAGCAGCCCGGGTTGGGGAGCCGCAGATACGCAGTATTTT. This sequence encodes CASSPGWGAADTQYF.

This clonotype came up many times. V usage is TRBV19 and J usage is TRBJ1-4, with D possibly TRBD1 on 5 matching bases. Germline V CDR1 and CDR2: LNHDA, SQIVND (reference sequence). This CDR3 has 15 residues. Deletions cut 4 bases from V and 3 bases from J, with 12 bases between. CDR3 amino acids: CASSTDWGSNEKLFF. The CDR3 DNA sequence: TGTGCCAGTAGTACGGACTGGGGGTCTAATGAAAAACTGTTTTTT.

V usage is TRBV5-6 and J usage is TRBJ2-7; 7 positions agree with TRBD1. This CDR3 is built from 15 residues. V shed 4 bases, J shed 2 bases, and the junction held 9 bases outside the gene matches. Germline V gene sequence: CDR1 SGHDT, CDR2 YYEEEE. The CDR3 nucleotides read TGTGCCAGCAGCAACAGGGGATTATTGGCCTACGAGCAGTACTTC. This translates into CASSNRGLLAYEQYF.

Comments on this clonotype: One base away lies a much larger clone, so this may be a sequencing read error. The rearrangement links TRBV25-1 to TRBJ2-3, with 10 bases fitting TRBD1. Per the germline V gene, CDR1 is MGHDK and CDR2 is SYGVNS. CDR3 length: 15 amino acids. CDR3 residues: CACRGTGVSADTQYF. The CDR3 coding sequence is TGTGCCTGCAGGGGGACAGGGGTGTCCGCAGATACGCAGTATTTT.

This clonotype was detected many times. V gene TRBV12-3 or TRBV12-4 combines with J gene TRBJ2-3, with D possibly called TRBD1 or TRBD2 (5 bases each). This CDR3 has 17 residues. The V end was cut by 4 bases, the J end by 0 bases, with 17 bases between. Written as DNA, the CDR3 is TGTGCCAGCAGTTCGGGACGGTCTGCCCTCAGCACAGATACGCAGTATTTT. It encodes CASSSGRSALSTDTQYF.

This clonotype has a count of ten or more. The genes are TRBV7-9 and TRBJ1-4, with 10 bases aligning to TRBD1. The germline V gene has CDR1 SEHNR and CDR2 FQNEAQ (reference sequence). The CDR3 extends over 15 amino acids. V gave up 4 bases and J gave up 7 bases; unmatched junction bases: 6. CDR3 in DNA: TGTGCCAGCAGCTCTGGACAGGGGGGAGTTGAAAAACTGTTTTTT. Amino acids: CASSSGQGGVEKLFF.

A remark on this clonotype: The final CDR3 position lacks the conserved phenylalanine or tryptophan, pointing to a likely read error. Because the CDR3's place on the DNA is in doubt, the DNA is left out and the CDR3 is given as listed by TCRdb. The chain combines TRBV30 with TRBJ2-3; the D call TRBD1 from the table was never checked on the DNA. The CDR3 is 15 amino acids long, termini counted. Germline-derived CDR1 and CDR2 are GTSNPN and SVGIG (reference sequence). CDR3 sequence reads: CAWSETGWSTDTRYL.

This clonotype was found once. This may be a read error, as it is one base from a much larger clone. The genes are TRBV11-2 and TRBJ2-1; D ambiguous. This CDR3 has 11 amino acids. Germline CDR1 SGHAT, CDR2 FQNNGV. CDR3 nucleotides: TGTGCCAGCAGCACCTACAATGAGCAGTCCTTC. Residues: CASSTYNEQSF.

This clonotype was detected many times. The chain carries TRBV9 and TRBJ1-5; D not resolved. CDR3 length: 15 residues. Germline V lookup: CDR1 SGDLS, CDR2 YYNGEE. V dropped 0 bases and J dropped 2 bases, with 9 bases sitting between them. CDR3 DNA sequence: TGTGCCAGCAGCGTAGCTGCGGACCGCAATCAGCCCCAGCATTTT. Amino acids: CASSVAADRNQPQHF.

This clonotype was detected many times. This chain connects TRBV13 to TRBJ2-3; TRBD2 aligns across 10 bases. CDR1 is PRHDT, CDR2 FYEKMQ, per germline (reference sequence). This CDR3 contains 15 residues. The V gene end was trimmed by 5 bases and the J gene end by 4 bases; junction bases not matched to a gene: 6. The CDR3 loop is CASSLGLAGADTQYF. CDR3 sequence (DNA): TGTGCCAGCAGCCTGGGGCTAGCGGGGGCAGATACGCAGTATTTT.

About this clonotype: This may arise from a read error, as a much more abundant clone is one base away. This CDR3 fails to terminate in the conserved phenylalanine or tryptophan, so it likely reflects a read error. The chain links TRBV5-8 to TRBJ2-4; maybe TRBD1 (5 bases). With 0 bases removed from V and 6 bases from J, the gap between germline ends came to 13 bases. The length of the CDR3 is 15 residues. CDR1 and CDR2 (germline): SGHTS, YDEGEE. CDR3 bases: TGTGCCAGCAGCTTGGTTGTGACAGCTGGAAACATTCAGTACCTC. It codes for CASSLVVTAGNIQYL.

Worth noting for this clonotype: A read error may produce the germline difference seen at one junction end. The chain combines TRBV28 with TRBJ2-1, with 13 bases fitting TRBD2. CDR3 length equals 19 residues. Germline CDR1 is MDHEN and CDR2 is SYDVKM. The CDR3 protein is CASSPIPGTSGREGNEQLF. CDR3 DNA: TGTGCCAGCAGTCCTATCCCCGGCACTAGCGGGAGGGAAGGGAATGAGCAGCTCTTC.

The sample holds many counts of this clonotype. This chain uses TRBV28 with TRBJ2-5, with D possibly matching TRBD2 (5 bases). V shed 4 bases and J shed 5 bases, with 11 bases lying between them. The CDR3 consists of 13 residues. In germline, CDR1 is MDHEN, CDR2 SYDVKM. The CDR3 DNA follows: TGTGCCAGCAGTTACCTGACGGGGGAGACCCAGTACTTC. It is translated as CASSYLTGETQYF. The full variable domain, rest sourced from reference TRBV28 and TRBJ2-5, is DVKVTQSSRYLVKRTGEKVFLECVQDMDHENMFWYRQDPGLGLRLIYFSYDVKMKEKGDIPEGYSVSREKKERFSLILESASTNQTSMYLCASSYLTGETQYFGPGTRLLVL.

This clonotype was counted many times. V is TRBV7-2 and J is TRBJ1-1; D call uncertain. Trimming shortened V by 1 base and J by 3 bases, and 3 bases separated the two germline ends. Germline values: CDR1 SGHTA, CDR2 FQGNSA. The CDR3 extends over 12 amino acids. The CDR3 is CASSLEYTEAFF. CDR3 DNA sequence: TGTGCCAGCAGCTTAGAATACACTGAAGCTTTCTTT.

This clonotype was observed a handful of times. J is TRBJ2-2 and V is TRBV29-1; a possible D gene is TRBD1 (7 bases). This CDR3 comprises 18 residues. Trimming took 3 bases from V and 5 from J, leaving 25 bases between them. Germline V lookup: CDR1 SQVTM, CDR2 ANQGSEA. CDR3 residues: CSVEGSDSGGSETGELFF. CDR3 nucleotide sequence: TGCAGCGTTGAGGGGTCGGACTCAGGGGGGAGTGAGACCGGGGAGCTGTTTTTT.

This clonotype appeared many times. The chain couples TRBV11-2 to TRBJ2-1; D is unresolved. The V gene's germline CDR1 is SGHAT and CDR2 FQNNGV. Trimming pared 2 bases from V and 0 bases from J, leaving 11 bases between. This CDR3 comprises 16 residues. CDR3 coding DNA: TGTGCCAGCAGCTTAATTGGGGTACCCTCCTACAATGAGCAGTTCTTC. This codes for CASSLIGVPSYNEQFF.

A note on this clonotype: A much larger clone sits a single nucleotide away, making a read error possible. This rearrangement joins TRBV6-2 or TRBV6-3 to TRBJ1-1; a possible D gene is TRBD1 (6 bases). This CDR3 comprises 16 residues. Germline V lookup: CDR1 MNHEY, CDR2 SVGEGT. CDR3 amino acids: CASGYSRIGGTTEAFF. DNA of the CDR3: TGTGCCAGCGGTTACTCGCGTATAGGGGGGACCACTGAAGCTTTCTTT.

This clonotype has a count of ten or more. The chain combines TRBV7-6 with TRBJ2-3; D gene ambiguous. Germline V gene sequence: CDR1 SGHVS, CDR2 FNYEAQ. V gave up 0 bases and J gave up 0 bases, with 13 bases separating them. The length of the CDR3 is 17 residues. The CDR3 DNA sequence: TGTGCCAGCAGCTTAGCGGAACGTCGGATTAGCACAGATACGCAGTATTTT. Amino acids: CASSLAERRISTDTQYF. Looking up the rest from reference TRBV7-6 and TRBJ2-3 gives the full variable domain: GAGVSQSPRYKVTKRGQDVALRCDPISGHVSLYWYRQALGQGPEFLTYFNYEAQQDKSGLPNDRFSAERPEGSISTLTIQRTEQRDSAMYRCASSLAERRISTDTQYFGPGTRLTVL.